This paragraph reports one T cell receptor beta chain. The data stem from a study of blood T cell repertoires in COVID-19. The method was immunoSEQ multiplex PCR; TCRdb's version includes in-frame clones alone and lacks a portion of them. The sample holds about 140,000 clones, around 79% seen once. V was shortened by 0 bases and J by 0 bases, with 9 bases between the two germline ends. The germline gives CDR1 ENHRY, CDR2 SYGVKD. The CDR3 sequence is 16 residues long. Input material: peripheral blood. The V and J genes are TRBV10-3 and TRBJ1-3, with D unclear. The sequence was obtained from a man between 45 and 60 years old with active or convalescent COVID-19. CDR3 nucleotide sequence: TGTGCCATCAGTGAGTCGAATTCCGGCTCTGGAAACACCATATATTTT. This sequence encodes CAISESNSGSGNTIYF.